This TCR beta chain was observed in a study of T cell responses to AZD1222 COVID-19 vaccine (dated by TCRdb to about 2021). In the study overall: Because spike-specific TCR depth and breadth did not differ between the two schedules, AZD1222 recipients who got a second dose at roughly 4 weeks were pooled with those who got a second dose at roughly 12 weeks. TCR sequencing covered more than 230 trial participants: about 210 given two doses of AZD1222 and 26 given two doses of MenACWY control vaccine. Enrollment into the trials was organized by age into subgroups of 18-55, 56-69 and 70-plus years, and those subgroups contained roughly 150, 30 and 60 TCR-sequenced participants, respectively.

The time point label, read with the paper, signifies: baseline before first vaccination. The vaccinee samples were drawn from two UK trials, COV001 and COV002, one of which was a single-blind randomized controlled phase 2/3 trial testing AZD1222 (ChAdOx1 nCoV-19) in healthy adults. For TCRbeta chain sequencing, PBMC samples from trial participants were taken at day 0 and at day 28 after the second dose. Results the study describes overall, beyond this receptor: Conclusions about previously exposed vaccinees are limited because only five to seven AZD1222 recipients were SARS-CoV-2 seropositive at baseline. Because no day 14 peak-response samples were available, repertoires were characterized only after the peak T cell response. Vaccine-associated CD4 TCRs spanned the whole spike protein, with dominant responses in regions 160-218 and 743-854. Participants were mostly white British and included more females than males, and it was suggested by the authors that clonal diversity may have been underestimated. The 56-69-year group was small, and its depth increase did not reach significance, likely because of low power. After two AZD1222 doses, both the breadth and the depth of spike-specific TCRs were significantly higher than at day 0 and than in MenACWY recipients. Nearly half of unique spike-specific TCRs reportedly recognized epitopes outside regions mutated in the B.1.351 and B.1.1.7 variants.

Comments on this clone: Which antigen it targets is not known. There are no base qualities to consult, and no much larger clone falls within one base.

The germline V gene (reference sequence) specifies MNHEY as CDR1 and SMNVEV as CDR2. Including the terminal cysteine and phenylalanine, the CDR3 comprises 15 residues. Only CDR3 DNA remains: 45 bases, in frame from the first base. Trimming takes 7 bases from V and 5 bases from J, and the germline ends sit 15 bases apart. The CDR3 regions of human TCRbeta chains were analyzed by immunosequencing. As for the original processing: TCRs in the repertoires were matched against a reference library of SARS-CoV-2-specific TCRs that had been generated with the MIRA antigen-specificity platform. Breadth was defined as the fraction of unique TCRs that were SARS-CoV-2-associated, and depth was defined as the fraction of total T cells that were SARS-CoV-2-associated. Using the MIRA data, each spike-specific TCR was assigned both to the spike region to which the TCR was reactive and to a CD4 or CD8 class. Log10-transformed breadth and depth values were compared by one-way ANOVA with Sidak's multiple comparisons tests. TCRdb holds this immuneACCESS table with in-frame rearrangements only. Some clones are missing; in checked studies, unresolved V genes explain under half, and the rest has no known cause. That table gives V, J and clone size, and the DNA gave D and trimming. The sample data list around 250,000 clones, and over 85% of these were observed just once. Less than 0.6% of the sample is taken by the ten largest.

Specimen: peripheral blood, collected on day 0 of AZD1222 vaccination. This receptor was identified in an adult in good health. The chain is assembled from TRBV27 and TRBJ1-6; a weak D assignment points to TRBD1 (5 bases agree). CDR3 sequence: CASTPGPTHNSPLHF. The base sequence is TGTGCCAGCACCCCGGGACCGACCCATAATTCACCCCTCCACTTT.